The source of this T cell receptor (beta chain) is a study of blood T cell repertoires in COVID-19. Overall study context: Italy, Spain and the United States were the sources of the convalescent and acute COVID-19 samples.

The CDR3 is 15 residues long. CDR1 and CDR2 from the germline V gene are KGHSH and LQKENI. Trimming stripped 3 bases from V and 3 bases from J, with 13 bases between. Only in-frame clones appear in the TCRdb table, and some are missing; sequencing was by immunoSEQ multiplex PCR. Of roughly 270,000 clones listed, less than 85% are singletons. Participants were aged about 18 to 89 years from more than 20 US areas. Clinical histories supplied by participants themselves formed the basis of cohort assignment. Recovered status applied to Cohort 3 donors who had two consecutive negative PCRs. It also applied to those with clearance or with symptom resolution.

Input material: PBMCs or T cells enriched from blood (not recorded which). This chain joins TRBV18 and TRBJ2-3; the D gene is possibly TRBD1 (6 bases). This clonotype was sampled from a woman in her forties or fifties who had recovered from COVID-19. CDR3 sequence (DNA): TGTGCCAGCTCACCTGGCAGGGGTGGGACAGATACGCAGTATTTT. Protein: CASSPGRGGTDTQYF.